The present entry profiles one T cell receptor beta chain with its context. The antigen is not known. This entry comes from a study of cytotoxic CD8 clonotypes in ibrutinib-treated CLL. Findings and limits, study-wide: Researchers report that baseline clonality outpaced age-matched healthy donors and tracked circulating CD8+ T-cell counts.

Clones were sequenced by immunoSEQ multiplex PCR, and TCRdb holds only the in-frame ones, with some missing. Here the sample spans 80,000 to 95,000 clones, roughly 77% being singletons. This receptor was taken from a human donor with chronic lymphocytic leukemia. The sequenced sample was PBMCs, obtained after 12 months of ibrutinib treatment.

The CDR3 DNA follows: TGTGCCAGCAGCCCCCGGACAGTCTCCTACGAGCAGTACTTC. This encodes CASSPRTVSYEQYF. The chain couples TRBV7-9 to TRBJ2-7, with D perhaps TRBD1 (6 bases). V lost 5 bases to trimming and J lost 0 bases, with 11 bases between them. The CDR3 covers 14 residues. Germline CDR1 reads SEHNR; CDR2 reads FQNEAQ (reference sequence).